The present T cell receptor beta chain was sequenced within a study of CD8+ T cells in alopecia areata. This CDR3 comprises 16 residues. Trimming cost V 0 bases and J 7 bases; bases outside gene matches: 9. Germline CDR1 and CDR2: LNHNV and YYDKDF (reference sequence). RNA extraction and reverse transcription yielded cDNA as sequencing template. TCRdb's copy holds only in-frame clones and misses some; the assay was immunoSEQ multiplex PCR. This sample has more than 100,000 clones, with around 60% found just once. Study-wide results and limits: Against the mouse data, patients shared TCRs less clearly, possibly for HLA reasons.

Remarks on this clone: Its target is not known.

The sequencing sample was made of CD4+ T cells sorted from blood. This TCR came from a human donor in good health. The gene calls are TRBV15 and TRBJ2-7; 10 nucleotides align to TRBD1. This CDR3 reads CATSRDLGQGVGEQYF. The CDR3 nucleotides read TGTGCCACCAGCAGAGATCTAGGACAGGGGGTCGGTGAGCAGTACTTC. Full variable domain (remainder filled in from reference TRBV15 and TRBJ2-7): DAMVIQNPRYQVTQFGKPVTLSCSQTLNHNVMYWYQQKSSQAPKLLFHYYDKDFNNEADTPDNFQSRRPNTSFCFLDIRSPGLGDTAMYLCATSRDLGQGVGEQYFGPGTRLTVT.